These 22 T cell receptor beta chains share one sample of origin, sequenced in a study of blood T cell repertoires in COVID-19. TCRdb's copy holds only in-frame clones and misses some; the assay was immunoSEQ multiplex PCR. The repertoire holds around 30,000 clones, with 65% to 90% as singletons. The sequenced material came from peripheral blood. Receptors were obtained from a man aged 60 to 75 with active COVID-19.

The chain is built from TRBV5-5 and TRBJ2-2; no firm D call. Trimming removed 1 base at V and 2 bases at J, with 9 bases between. CDR1 is SGHKS and CDR2 is YYEKEE in the germline V gene (reference sequence). There are 15 residues in the CDR3. CDR3 residues: CASSLLGSNTGELFF. Written as DNA, the CDR3 is TGTGCCAGCAGCTTGCTGGGCTCCAACACCGGGGAGCTGTTTTTT.

The rearrangement joins TRBV28 to TRBJ1-4; 10 nucleotides agree with TRBD1. The junction had 3 bases not matched to a gene; V was cut back by 4 bases and J by 7 bases. CDR3 length equals 14 residues. Germline V gene sequence: CDR1 MDHEN, CDR2 SYDVKM. The CDR3 loop reads CASSSWDRGEKLFF. In nucleotides, the CDR3 is TGTGCCAGCAGTTCCTGGGACAGGGGTGAAAAACTGTTTTTT.

V usage is TRBV5-1 and J usage is TRBJ1-4; tentative D call: TRBD1 (6 bases). Germline CDR1 is SGHRS and CDR2 is YFSETQ. The CDR3 spans 16 residues. V lost 0 bases and J 1 base, leaving 10 bases between the germline ends. CDR3 protein: CASSLASGVTNEKLFF. The CDR3 DNA reads as TGCGCCAGCAGCTTGGCTTCAGGGGTAACTAATGAAAAACTGTTTTTT.

The rearrangement links TRBV27 to TRBJ2-2, with TRBD2 matching 7 bases. V lost 2 bases to trimming and J lost 3 bases; unmatched junction nucleotides: 9. The CDR3 is made up of 17 amino acids. Germline values: CDR1 MNHEY, CDR2 SMNVEV (reference sequence). This CDR3 reads CASSLIRRESHTGELFF. The CDR3 region has the DNA TGTGCCAGCAGTTTAATTAGGCGGGAGTCACACACCGGGGAGCTGTTTTTT.

The rearrangement links TRBV18 to TRBJ2-7, with 9 bases lining up with TRBD1. The J segment lost 5 bases and the V segment lost 5 bases, leaving 7 bases of the junction unmatched. This CDR3 has 14 residues. Germline loops: CDR1 KGHSH, CDR2 LQKENI. CDR3 sequence reads: CASSVGQGKNEQYF. Written as DNA, the CDR3 is TGTGCCAGCTCAGTGGGACAGGGTAAAAACGAGCAGTACTTC.

The chain joins TRBV13 to TRBJ2-3; D possibly corresponds to TRBD2 (6 bases). The CDR3 is 17 residues long. The V end lost 3 bases, the J end lost 1 base, and 17 bases lay between the germline ends. The V gene's germline CDR1 is PRHDT and CDR2 FYEKMQ (reference sequence). CDR3 sequence reads: CASSFALAGRGTDTQYF. In DNA, the CDR3 is TGTGCCAGCAGCTTCGCTCTGGCGGGGAGAGGCACAGATACGCAGTATTTT.

About this clone itself: At one end the junction does not follow the germline gene, possibly because of a read error. The V and J genes are TRBV13 and TRBJ2-7; TRBD2 aligns across 12 bases. The germline gives CDR1 PRHDT, CDR2 FYEKMQ (reference sequence). CDR3 length equals 12 residues. CDR3 protein: CASSPLAGGPSF. Written as DNA, the CDR3 is TGTGCCAGCAGCCCCCTAGCGGGAGGGCCGAGTTTC. The variable domain in full, with the rest retrieved from reference TRBV13 and TRBJ2-7, is AAGVIQSPRHLIKEKRETATLKCYPIPRHDTVYWYQQGPGQDPQFLISFYEKMQSDKGSIPDRFSAQQFSDYHSELNMSSLELGDSALYFCASSPLAGGPSFGPGTRLTVT.

The chain has TRBV11-3 and TRBJ2-1, with D possibly matching TRBD2 (6 bases). The CDR3 contains 17 residues. V lost 0 bases, J lost 5 bases, and 17 bases lay in between. Germline CDR1 SGHNT, CDR2 YENEEA. For the CDR3, the DNA is TGTGCCAGCAGCTTAGATCGGGGTTCGGGGGTTAACAATGAGCAGTTCTTC. Its protein is CASSLDRGSGVNNEQFF.

The rearrangement links TRBV7-2 to TRBJ2-1; D uncertain. The V and J ends lost 2 bases and 7 bases respectively, with 12 bases between them. Germline values: CDR1 SGHTA, CDR2 FQGNSA. This CDR3 has 14 amino acids. The CDR3 DNA reads TGTGCCAGCAGCTTAACCGGGTCTAGGAATGAGCAGTTCTTC. Its protein is CASSLTGSRNEQFF.

The chain links TRBV4-2 to TRBJ1-4; 10 bases are shared with TRBD1. There are 16 residues in the CDR3. The germline V gene has CDR1 LGHNA and CDR2 YNFKEQ. The junction had 6 bases not matched to a gene; V was cut back by 0 bases and J by 8 bases. This CDR3 reads CASSQEAGTGVEKLFF. The CDR3 DNA reads as TGTGCCAGCAGCCAAGAAGCGGGGACAGGGGTCGAAAAACTGTTTTTT.

The CDR3 nucleotides are TGTGCCAGCAGCGCCGGGACAGGGGGCTTAGGTACGCAGTATTTT. Amino acids: CASSAGTGGLGTQYF. V is TRBV7-3 and J is TRBJ2-3, with 12 bases identical to TRBD1. From germline, CDR1 is SGHTA and CDR2 FQGTGA. The junction had 8 bases not matched to a gene; V was cut back by 5 bases and J by 8 bases. This CDR3 is built from 15 residues.

This clone was picked up one time. The chain recombines TRBV28 with TRBJ1-4, with 11 bases identical to TRBD1. The length of the CDR3 is 17 residues. Germline CDR1 MDHEN, CDR2 SYDVKM. V was pared by 4 bases and J by 0 bases, with 4 bases of the junction left unmatched. The CDR3 protein is CASSSPGQGATNEKLFF. The CDR3 coding sequence is TGTGCCAGCAGTTCTCCGGGACAGGGGGCAACTAATGAAAAACTGTTTTTT.

This rearrangement joins TRBV4-2 to TRBJ2-7; D unresolved. Deletions cut 8 bases from V and 2 bases from J, with 13 bases between. The CDR3 totals 13 residues. CDR1 LGHNA and CDR2 YNFKEQ come from the germline V gene. The CDR3 region has the DNA TGTGCCAGCGGTGAGCTCGTCCCCTACGAGCAGTACTTC. Amino acid sequence: CASGELVPYEQYF.

This chain links TRBV15 with TRBJ1-5, with D unresolved. Between the trimmed V and J ends, which lost 0 bases and 0 bases, there was a span of 18 bases. Germline values: CDR1 LNHNV, CDR2 YYDKDF (reference sequence). The CDR3 has 19 residues. The CDR3 region has the DNA TGTGCCACCAGCAGAGATATTCACGATGACACCTATAGCAATCAGCCCCAGCATTTT. Its protein product is CATSRDIHDDTYSNQPQHF.

The chain has TRBV7-6 and TRBJ2-7, with TRBD2 matching 9 bases. V lost 0 bases, J lost 3 bases, and 3 bases stayed unmatched. Germline CDR1 SGHVS, CDR2 FNYEAQ. This CDR3 spans 15 amino acids. The DNA of the CDR3 is TGTGCCAGCAGCTTAGCTAGCGGGAGCCTCTACGAGCAGTACTTC. Encoded protein: CASSLASGSLYEQYF.

This clone was counted a few times. V gene TRBV6-2 or TRBV6-3 combines with J gene TRBJ2-1; 8 bases are a match to TRBD1. Germline CDR1 reads MNHEY; CDR2 reads SVGEGT. Trimming at V came to 2 bases and at J to 6 bases, leaving 6 bases not matched to a gene. The CDR3 contains 15 residues. CDR3 bases: TGTGCCAGCAGTTACCGAACAGGGGGTTTCAATGAGCAGTTCTTC. Translation: CASSYRTGGFNEQFF.

The chain combines TRBV2 with TRBJ2-1; D is perhaps TRBD1 (8 bases). V shed 4 bases and J shed 5 bases, with 30 bases lying between them. The germline gives CDR1 SNHLY, CDR2 FYNNEI. This CDR3 is 20 amino acids long. The CDR3 nucleotides read TGTGCCAGCAGTGTTGTGTCTGCAGGGGGCTTGCGGGAGTGGGACAATGAGCAGTTCTTC. Residues: CASSVVSAGGLREWDNEQFF.

The V gene is TRBV3-1 (or the pseudogene TRBV3-2), the J gene TRBJ2-1; 10 bases map to TRBD2. Germline CDR1 LGHDT, CDR2 YNNKEL (reference sequence). The V gene end was trimmed by 2 bases and the J gene end by 3 bases; junction bases not matched to a gene: 7. The CDR3 is 17 residues long. The CDR3 spells CASSQRLAGDYYNEQFF. In DNA, the CDR3 is TGTGCCAGCAGCCAACGGCTAGCGGGGGATTACTACAATGAGCAGTTCTTC.

The rearrangement joins TRBV28 to TRBJ2-2; D remains unclear. The V gene's germline CDR1 is MDHEN and CDR2 SYDVKM. This CDR3 is 13 amino acids long. Trimming left V 6 bases short and J 5 bases short, with 10 bases between. In DNA form, the CDR3 reads TGTGCCAGCAGCCTAGAGTGGACCGGGGAGCTGTTTTTT. As protein: CASSLEWTGELFF.

The genes are TRBV29-1 and TRBJ2-1, with 14 nucleotides matching TRBD2. CDR3 length equals 16 residues. Unmatched junction bases numbered 5, after V lost 4 bases and J lost 3 bases. CDR1 and CDR2 from the germline V gene are SQVTM and ANQGSEA. CDR3 DNA: TGCAGCGTTGGTTCCGGGACTAGCGGGAGCTACAATGAGCAGTTCTTC. Translating gives CSVGSGTSGSYNEQFF.

The gene calls are TRBV7-6 and TRBJ1-4, with 7 positions matching TRBD1. This CDR3 contains 14 residues. With 6 bases clipped from V and 6 bases from J, the junction kept 7 bases outside the gene matches. Germline V gene data show CDR1 as SGHVS and CDR2 as FNYEAQ. Here the CDR3 reads CASSLTGSHEKLFF. The CDR3 nucleotides read TGTGCCAGCAGTCTGACAGGGTCTCATGAAAAACTGTTTTTT.

V usage is TRBV19 and J usage is TRBJ2-1; D is uncertain. Germline loops: CDR1 LNHDA, CDR2 SQIVND (reference sequence). The CDR3 is made up of 11 amino acids. Trimming removed 7 bases from V and 5 bases from J, with 6 bases in between. The CDR3 DNA follows: TGTGCCAGTAAAAGCAACAATGAGCAGTTCTTC. The encoded protein is CASKSNNEQFF. Combining the CDR3 with reference TRBV19 and TRBJ2-1 gives the whole variable domain DGGITQSPKYLFRKEGQNVTLSCEQNLNHDAMYWYRQDPGQGLRLIYYSQIVNDFQKGDIAEGYSVSREKKESFPLTVTSAQKNPTAFYLCASKSNNEQFFGPGTRLTVL.